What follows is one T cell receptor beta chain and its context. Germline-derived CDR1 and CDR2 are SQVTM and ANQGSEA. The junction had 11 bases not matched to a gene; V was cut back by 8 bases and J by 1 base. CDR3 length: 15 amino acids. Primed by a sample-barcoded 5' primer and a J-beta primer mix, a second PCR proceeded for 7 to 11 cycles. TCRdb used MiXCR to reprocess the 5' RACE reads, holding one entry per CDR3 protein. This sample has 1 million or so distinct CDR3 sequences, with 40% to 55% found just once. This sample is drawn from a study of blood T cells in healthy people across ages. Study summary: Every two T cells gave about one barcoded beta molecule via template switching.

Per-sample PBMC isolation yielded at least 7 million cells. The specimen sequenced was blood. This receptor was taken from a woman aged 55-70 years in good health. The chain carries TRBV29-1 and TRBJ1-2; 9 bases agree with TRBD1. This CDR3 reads CSIASGQGVNYGYTF. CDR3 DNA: TGCAGCATTGCGTCGGGACAGGGCGTTAACTATGGCTACACCTTC.